A selection of T cell receptor beta chains follows, all from one sample in a study of CD4+ T cells in melanoma. Generated by immunoSEQ multiplex PCR, the TCRdb table keeps only in-frame clones and is missing some. The sample has 140,000 or so clones, around nine tenths seen once. The source of these receptors is a human donor with melanoma. The CDR3 runs from the conserved cysteine through the conserved F or W. The D gene is left open where the match is weak. Clone size is stated in some rows and not others, as once, few, many or a class when expanded.

>NA|13|TRBV27|NA|TRBJ1-5
TGTGCCAGCAGACCGGACAGAAATCAGCCCCAGCATTTT
CASRPDRNQPQHF
>few|16|TRBV5-1|NA|TRBJ2-3
TGCGCCAGCAGCTTGCCTTTAGGGACCCCTGGTGATACGCAGTATTTT
CASSLPLGTPGDTQYF
>NA|14|TRBV13|NA|TRBJ1-1
TGTGCCAGCAGCTTGTATGGAGGGGGCACTGAAGCTTTCTTT
CASSLYGGGTEAFF
>NA|15|TRBV9|NA|TRBJ2-5
TGTGCCAGCAGCGACTCCCGAACGCTTGATGAGACCCAGTACTTC
CASSDSRTLDETQYF
>NA|17|TRBV2|NA|TRBJ2-3
TGTGCCAGCACGTGGAGCGCGGGCGGCGGTTCCTCAGATACGCAGTATTTT
CASTWSAGGGSSDTQYF
>NA|15|TRBV5-4|NA|TRBJ1-2
TGTGCCAGCAGTCTGAAACAGGTTTCTACCTATGGCTACACCTTC
CASSLKQVSTYGYTF
>NA|13|TRBV2|TRBD1|TRBJ2-5
TGTGCCAGCCTGGGACAGAACCAAGAGACCCAGTACTTC
CASLGQNQETQYF
>NA|15|TRBV5-5|NA|TRBJ1-5
TGTGCCAGCAGCCCGGATCCGGCAGGCGTTCAGCCCCAGCATTTT
CASSPDPAGVQPQHF
>NA|16|TRBV5-1|TRBD2|TRBJ2-3
TGCGCCAGCAGCTTGGCCAAAGCGGGGGCGGGAGATACGCAGTATTTT
CASSLAKAGAGDTQYF
>NA|15|TRBV9|TRBD1|TRBJ1-2
TGTGCCAGCAGCGAATTCGACAGGGGGAATTATGGCTACACCTTC
CASSEFDRGNYGYTF
>NA|15|TRBV5-1|TRBD2|TRBJ2-3
TGCGCCAGCGGCGGAAGCGGGGGAGACACAGATACGCAGTATTTT
CASGGSGGDTDTQYF
>NA|15|TRBV30|TRBD1|TRBJ1-5
TGTGCCTGGAGTGTTGGAGGGGGCAGCAATCAGCCCCAGCATTTT
CAWSVGGGSNQPQHF
>NA|15|TRBV5-4|NA|TRBJ1-4
TGTGCCAGCAGCTTGTCGCGGAATCGGGGTGAAAAACTGTTTTTT
CASSLSRNRGEKLFF
>NA|15|TRBV10-1|NA|TRBJ2-7
TGCGCCAGCAGTGAGTCTACGTTAGCCGCCGCGGGTCAGTACTTC
CASSESTLAAAGQYF
>NA|15|TRBV4-1|NA|TRBJ1-5
TGCGCCAGCAGCCAGGCCGGTGGGGGCAATCAGCCCCAGCATTTT
CASSQAGGGNQPQHF
>NA|17|TRBV5-1|NA|TRBJ1-6
TGCGCCAGCAGCCCAGGTTTGGGGGGCGCCCCTGGTTCACCCCTCCACTTT
CASSPGLGGAPGSPLHF
>once|11|TRBV6-6|NA|TRBJ1-1
TGTGCCAGCAGCCAGCTTCCTGAAGCTTTCTTT
CASSQLPEAFF
>NA|16|TRBV2|TRBD2|TRBJ2-7
TGTGCCAGCAGCCTGTTTGGGGGGGAGGGCTCCTACGAGCAGTACTTC
CASSLFGGEGSYEQYF
>once|17|TRBV19|NA|TRBJ1-4
TGTGCCAGAGGCGCAAGACAGGCCACTGCGAAGAATGAAAAACTGTTTTTT
CARGARQATAKNEKLFF
>NA|19|TRBV14|TRBD1|TRBJ1-3
TGTGCCAGCAGCCGAGCCGGGACAGGGTCCAGCTACTCTGGAAACACCATATATTTT
CASSRAGTGSSYSGNTIYF
>once|15|TRBV6-5|TRBD2|TRBJ2-5
TGTGCCAGCAGTTACTCGAGCTCAGGGACTAAACCCCAGTACTTC
CASSYSSSGTKPQYF
>NA|12|TRBV11-3|NA|TRBJ2-3
TGTGCCAGCAGCTGGGGCACAGATACGCAGTATTTT
CASSWGTDTQYF
>NA|12|TRBV2|NA|TRBJ1-2
TGTGCCAGCCGAGTCGGGGGGTATGGCTACACCTTC
CASRVGGYGYTF
>NA|19|TRBV7-3|TRBD2|TRBJ2-2
TGTGCCAGCAGCCCGCGGACTAGCGGGGGGCCGGAGAACACCGGGGAGCTGTTTTTT
CASSPRTSGGPENTGELFF
>NA|14|TRBV9|NA|TRBJ2-3
TGTGCCAGCAGCGTCGGGTCTCTAACAGATACGCAGTATTTT
CASSVGSLTDTQYF
>NA|16|TRBV19|TRBD1|TRBJ2-1
TGTGCCAGTAAATCCCTAAAGGGACAGGCCTACAATGAGCAGTTCTTC
CASKSLKGQAYNEQFF
>NA|18|TRBV4-1|NA|TRBJ2-2
TGCGCCAGCAGCCAAAGGGAGCAAGCGGGCGGGTCCACCGGGGAGCTGTTTTTT
CASSQREQAGGSTGELFF
>NA|14|TRBV5-4|TRBD1|TRBJ1-1
TGTGCCAGCAGCTCGGGGACAGGAGACACTGAAGCTTTCTTT
CASSSGTGDTEAFF
>NA|15|TRBV5-1|NA|TRBJ1-4
TGCGCCAGCAGCTTGGGGAGTGTAACTAATGAAAAACTGTTTTTT
CASSLGSVTNEKLFF
>few|18|TRBV29-1|TRBD1|TRBJ1-1
TGCAGCGTACATCACAGCACAGGGGGCCTTATCCAACGGACTGAAGCTTTCTTT
CSVHHSTGGLIQRTEAFF
>NA|15|TRBV16|TRBD2|TRBJ2-1
TGTGCCAGCAGCCCCGGGCTAGCGGGGGGACATGAGCAGTTCTTC
CASSPGLAGGHEQFF
>NA|16|TRBV15|NA|TRBJ1-2
TGTGCCACCAGCAGAGCCCCCCTACCAGAAAACTATGGCTACACCTTC
CATSRAPLPENYGYTF
>NA|15|TRBV29-1|TRBD2|TRBJ2-3
TGCAGCGTTGAAGATCAGACTAGCGGCACAGATACACAGTATTTT
CSVEDQTSGTDTQYF
>NA|15|TRBV5-1|NA|TRBJ2-7
TGCGCCAGCAGCTTGACTCCAATGAGCTCCTACGAGCAGTACTTC
CASSLTPMSSYEQYF
>NA|15|TRBV18|NA|TRBJ1-3
TGTGCCAGCTCACCCGACAGCGGCTCTGGAAACACCATATATTTT
CASSPDSGSGNTIYF
>few|16|TRBV7-3|TRBD2|TRBJ2-3
TGTGCCAGCAGCTTAATGCGGGGGGGCCAGACAGATACGCAGTATTTT
CASSLMRGGQTDTQYF
>NA|13|TRBV2|NA|TRBJ2-3
TGTGCCAGCAATTGGCAGTTAACAGATACGCAGTATTTT
CASNWQLTDTQYF
>NA|14|TRBV27|NA|TRBJ1-5
TGTGCCAGCAGTTTACGGGAGAGCAATCAGCCCCAGCATTTT
CASSLRESNQPQHF
>NA|14|TRBV6-5|NA|TRBJ2-1
TGTGCCAGCACCCCCCAGGGATCCTACAATGAGCAGTTCTTC
CASTPQGSYNEQFF
>NA|17|TRBV27|TRBD2|TRBJ2-1
TGTGCCAGCAGTTTATCCTCCCTAGCGGGGGGTAACAATGAGCAGTTCTTC
CASSLSSLAGGNNEQFF
>NA|16|TRBV9|NA|TRBJ2-1
TGTGCCAGCAGCGTAGGGGGGAGGAGCTCCTACAATGAGCAGTTCTTC
CASSVGGRSSYNEQFF
>NA|12|TRBV30|NA|TRBJ1-3
TGTGCCTGGAGTACTAGTGGAAACACCATATATTTT
CAWSTSGNTIYF
>NA|16|TRBV4-1|TRBD1|TRBJ2-7
TGCGCCAGCAGCCCCGGACAGGGGGCGGTTTCAAACGAGCAGTACTTC
CASSPGQGAVSNEQYF
>once|15|TRBV19|NA|TRBJ1-5
TGTGCCAGTAGTTTAAGCCCGTCTTCGATCCAGCCCCAGCATTTT
CASSLSPSSIQPQHF
>once|10|TRBV2|NA|TRBJ2-1
TGTGCCAGCAGCAAGGCGGAGCAGTTCTTC
CASSKAEQFF
>NA|14|TRBV6-1|NA|TRBJ1-5
TGTGCCAGCAGCCTTGGTGTGTTAAATCAGCCCCAGCATTTT
CASSLGVLNQPQHF
>NA|15|TRBV5-6|TRBD1|TRBJ1-2
TGTGCCAGCAGTAGCGGGACAGGGCTGTCTTATGGCTACACCTTC
CASSSGTGLSYGYTF
>NA|16|TRBV30|NA|TRBJ1-6
TGTGCCTGGAGTGTTAAGGGACAAGGGAGGAATTCACCCCTCCACTTT
CAWSVKGQGRNSPLHF
>NA|13|TRBV18|NA|TRBJ2-5
TGTGCCAGCTCACCACCTACTCTCGAGACCCAGTACTTC
CASSPPTLETQYF
>NA|15|TRBV11-2|NA|TRBJ1-5
TGTGCCAGCAGCAAAGACGACAGACGCAATCAGCCCCAGCATTTT
CASSKDDRRNQPQHF
>NA|13|TRBV18|TRBD1|TRBJ2-7
TGTGCCAGCTCACCAGTGACAGGGGGCGAGCAGTACTTC
CASSPVTGGEQYF